The clone carrying this TCR beta chain occurred a few times. This specimen belongs to a study of T-cell memory formation after mild COVID-19. MiXCR, run by TCRdb on the 5' RACE reads, gives a single entry per CDR3 protein. The sample records about 170,000 distinct CDR3 sequences, 10% to 15% being singletons. The receptor was isolated from a young man who had mild COVID-19 (a few samples of this study predate the infection). Cell type and time point are not known. Sequences were obtained from PBMCs or a T cell subset sorted from them (not recorded which).

DNA for the CDR3: TGTGCCAGCAGCTCGACAGGGAAGGCTGAAGCTTTCTTT. Amino acids: CASSSTGKAEAFF. V usage is TRBV7-9 and J usage is TRBJ1-1, with 7 bases aligning to TRBD1. Germline lookup yields CDR1 SEHNR and CDR2 FQNEAQ (reference sequence). CDR3 length: 13 residues. V lost 4 bases to trimming and J lost 6 bases; unmatched junction nucleotides: 5.